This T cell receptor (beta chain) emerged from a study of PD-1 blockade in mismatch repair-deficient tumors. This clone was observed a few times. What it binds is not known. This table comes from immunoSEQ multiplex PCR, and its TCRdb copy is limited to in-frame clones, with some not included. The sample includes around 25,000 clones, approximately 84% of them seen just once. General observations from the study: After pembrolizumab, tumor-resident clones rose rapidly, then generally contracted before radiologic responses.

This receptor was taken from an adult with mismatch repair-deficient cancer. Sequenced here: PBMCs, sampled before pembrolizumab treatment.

CDR3 DNA sequence: TGTGCCAGCAGCCGCCGGGACGGGGGGTGGGCTCTCTCCTACGAGCAGTACTTC. Translation: CASSRRDGGWALSYEQYF. The chain couples TRBV28 to TRBJ2-7, with 7 bases aligning to TRBD2. Germline lookup yields CDR1 MDHEN and CDR2 SYDVKM. There are 18 residues in the CDR3. Losses at the gene ends were 6 bases for V and 0 bases for J; bases not matched to a gene: 17.